The 15 T cell receptor beta chains given below trace back to one sample, sequenced in a study of shared clonotypes between healthy human individuals. This table comes from immunoSEQ multiplex PCR, and its TCRdb copy is limited to in-frame clones, with some not included. The data show 110,000 or so clones, over 65% seen once. Specimen: memory CD8+ T cells sorted from blood. Specified subset: CD45RO+ cells pooled with CCR7-negative TemRA cells. All receptors derive from a woman between 25 and 40 years old in good health.

Comment on this clone: This may stem from a read error, because a much larger clone lies one nucleotide away. This chain links TRBV19 with TRBJ1-1; D is undetermined. Germline-derived CDR1 and CDR2 are LNHDA and SQIVND (reference sequence). The CDR3 totals 14 residues. CDR3 residues: CASSIWTANTEVFF. CDR3 sequence (DNA): TGTGCCAGTAGTATCTGGACTGCAAACACTGAAGTTTTCTTT.

The chain recombines TRBV25-1 with TRBJ2-7; 7 bases align to TRBD2. CDR3 length equals 15 residues. V lost 10 bases, J lost 4 bases, and 16 bases stayed unmatched. Germline loops: CDR1 MGHDK, CDR2 SYGVNS. This CDR3 reads CAIELADVKTYEQYF. The CDR3 DNA reads TGTGCCATAGAGCTAGCGGACGTGAAGACTTACGAGCAGTACTTC.

V gene TRBV6-1 combines with J gene TRBJ2-7; perhaps TRBD2 as D (5 bases). The CDR3 runs 14 residues. V lost 2 bases and J 3 bases, leaving 11 bases between the germline ends. Germline CDR1 reads MNHNS; CDR2 reads SASEGT. CDR3 sequence (DNA): TGTGCCAGCAGTGAAACGGGATCCAACTACGAGCAGTACTTC. This gives the protein CASSETGSNYEQYF.

On this clone itself: The junction departs from germline at one end; a sequencing error may be responsible. The chain links TRBV5-1 to TRBJ1-3; D remains unclear. Germline loops: CDR1 SGHRS, CDR2 YFSETQ. The CDR3 loop spans 14 amino acids. CDR3 in amino acids: CASTLGGSGNTIYF. The CDR3 DNA follows: TGCGCCAGCACCTTGGGAGGGAGCGGAAACACCATATATTTT.

This chain connects TRBV7-9 to TRBJ2-7; a weak D match, TRBD2 (6 bases). This CDR3 is 14 amino acids long. The germline V gene has CDR1 SEHNR and CDR2 FQNEAQ (reference sequence). V was trimmed by 3 bases and J by 2 bases, leaving 11 bases between them. The CDR3 sequence is CASSFRGNTYEQYF. The CDR3 coding sequence is TGTGCCAGCAGCTTCCGGGGGAACACCTACGAGCAGTACTTC.

The rearrangement joins TRBV2 to TRBJ2-7, with a weak D call TRBD2 (5 bases). The CDR3 totals 15 residues. CDR1 is SNHLY and CDR2 is FYNNEI in the germline V gene. Between the trimmed V and J ends, which lost 6 bases and 2 bases, there was a span of 17 bases. CDR3 sequence (DNA): TGTGCCAGCAGCTCGTCCAGTGGAGGCCCCTACGAGCAGTACTTC. This encodes CASSSSSGGPYEQYF.

The chain is built from TRBV10-2 and TRBJ2-7; D may be TRBD2 (5 bases). The CDR3 spans 14 residues. V was pared by 4 bases and J by 3 bases, with 13 bases between. Germline CDR1 is WSHSY and CDR2 is SAAADI. CDR3 DNA: TGCGCCAGCAGTGCGAGAGTCGACTACTACGAGCAGTACTTC. It is translated as CASSARVDYYEQYF.

This clone was counted a single time. V gene TRBV2 combines with J gene TRBJ2-7; TRBD1 aligns across 8 bases. The CDR3 is 15 amino acids. V trimming: 4 bases; J trimming: 3 bases; junction bases outside the gene matches: 8. Germline V gene data show CDR1 as SNHLY and CDR2 as FYNNEI. CDR3 DNA sequence: TGTGCCAGCAGTGGCCGAGGACAGGGTTTCTACGAGCAGTACTTC. Residues: CASSGRGQGFYEQYF.

V and J are TRBV2 and TRBJ2-7; TRBD2 might be the D (6 bases). This CDR3 is built from 16 residues. V dropped 6 bases and J dropped 0 bases, with 18 bases sitting between them. CDR1 SNHLY and CDR2 FYNNEI come from the germline V gene. CDR3 in DNA: TGTGCCAGCAGAACCCCCCCTAGCGAGAGCTCCTACGAGCAGTACTTC. The encoded protein is CASRTPPSESSYEQYF.

This chain uses TRBV11-1 with TRBJ2-1; perhaps TRBD2 as D (6 bases). The CDR3 consists of 13 residues. Germline CDR1 is SGHAT and CDR2 is FQDESV (reference sequence). V gave up 3 bases and J gave up 10 bases, with 13 bases separating them. The CDR3: CASSFLGGGEQFF. The CDR3 DNA is TGTGCCAGCAGCTTTCTTGGCGGAGGGGAGCAGTTCTTC.

The chain combines TRBV4-1 with TRBJ1-2; TRBD1 agrees at 7 bases. The ends lost 1 base at V and 4 bases at J; junction bases unmatched: 3. This CDR3 comprises 14 residues. Germline V lookup: CDR1 MGHRA, CDR2 YSYEKL. CDR3: CASSQGQGPYGYTF. DNA for the CDR3: TGCGCCAGCAGCCAAGGACAGGGCCCCTATGGCTACACCTTC.

The J gene is TRBJ2-3, the V gene TRBV2; D unresolved. Germline lookup yields CDR1 SNHLY and CDR2 FYNNEI. This CDR3 is 15 amino acids long. V dropped 1 base and J dropped 5 bases, with 13 bases sitting between them. CDR3 protein: CASSEGDFGEDTQYF. In DNA form, the CDR3 reads TGTGCCAGCAGTGAAGGGGATTTTGGGGAAGATACGCAGTATTTT.

The genes are TRBV2 and TRBJ2-7, with D perhaps TRBD2 (7 bases). With 7 bases removed from V and 4 bases from J, the gap between germline ends came to 14 bases. Looked up from germline, CDR1 is SNHLY and CDR2 is FYNNEI. The CDR3 loop spans 13 amino acids. CDR3: CASTPGGSYEQYF. In nucleotides, the CDR3 is TGTGCCAGCACCCCGGGGGGCAGTTACGAGCAGTACTTC. Full variable domain (rest looked up from reference TRBV2 and TRBJ2-7): EPEVTQTPSHQVTQMGQEVILRCVPISNHLYFYWYRQILGQKVEFLVSFYNNEISEKSEIFDDQFSVERPDGSNFTLKIRSTKLEDSAMYFCASTPGGSYEQYFGPGTRLTVT.

J is TRBJ2-7 and V is TRBV19, with TRBD2 matching over 7 bases. Germline values: CDR1 LNHDA, CDR2 SQIVND (reference sequence). This CDR3 is built from 15 residues. J lost 3 bases, V lost 5 bases, and 10 bases had no gene match. CDR3 sequence reads: CASSYGGGDHYEQYF. The CDR3 region has the DNA TGTGCCAGTAGTTATGGCGGGGGTGATCACTACGAGCAGTACTTC. The entire variable domain, with the rest obtained from reference TRBV19 and TRBJ2-7, is as follows: DGGITQSPKYLFRKEGQNVTLSCEQNLNHDAMYWYRQDPGQGLRLIYYSQIVNDFQKGDIAEGYSVSREKKESFPLTVTSAQKNPTAFYLCASSYGGGDHYEQYFGPGTRLTVT.

For this clone: This same CDR3 is encoded by further DNA sequences in the sample. The gene calls are TRBV18 and TRBJ1-3; D unclear. The CDR3 totals 15 residues. The germline V gene encodes CDR1 KGHSH and CDR2 LQKENI. The V gene lost 0 bases and the J gene lost 0 bases, with 6 bases spanning the gap. The CDR3 DNA sequence: TGTGCCAGCTCACCACCCGTATACTCTGGAAACACCATATATTTT. Residues: CASSPPVYSGNTIYF.